The clone carrying this T cell receptor beta chain was counted a few times. Its specificity is not known. CDR1 is DFQATT, CDR2 SNEGSKA, per germline (reference sequence). V gave up 6 bases and J gave up 1 base, with 14 bases separating them. CDR3 length equals 14 residues. Template switching added a universal primer site; cDNA carried unique molecular identifiers. TCRdb re-called the 5' RACE reads through MiXCR, storing one row per CDR3 protein. This repertoire shows around 570,000 distinct CDR3 sequences, more than 9% found once; its top ten account for roughly 3%. The data were obtained in a study of identical twins. General study results and limits: High-abundance cord blood beta clonotypes had fewer insertions; memory repertoires showed none.

These same records also appear under a second study, on yellow fever vaccine responses in identical twins. Turning to that study: Each twin's T cell response to the vaccine was reported to look partly convergent and partly personalized.

The sequenced sample was PBMCs. The rearrangement links TRBV20-1 to TRBJ2-3; D is perhaps TRBD1 (6 bases). This TCR came from a woman aged 18-29 years in good health. The DNA of the CDR3 is TGCAGTGCCCTTGGGGACACCGGCACAGATACGCAGTATTTT. Translated, it gives CSALGDTGTDTQYF.